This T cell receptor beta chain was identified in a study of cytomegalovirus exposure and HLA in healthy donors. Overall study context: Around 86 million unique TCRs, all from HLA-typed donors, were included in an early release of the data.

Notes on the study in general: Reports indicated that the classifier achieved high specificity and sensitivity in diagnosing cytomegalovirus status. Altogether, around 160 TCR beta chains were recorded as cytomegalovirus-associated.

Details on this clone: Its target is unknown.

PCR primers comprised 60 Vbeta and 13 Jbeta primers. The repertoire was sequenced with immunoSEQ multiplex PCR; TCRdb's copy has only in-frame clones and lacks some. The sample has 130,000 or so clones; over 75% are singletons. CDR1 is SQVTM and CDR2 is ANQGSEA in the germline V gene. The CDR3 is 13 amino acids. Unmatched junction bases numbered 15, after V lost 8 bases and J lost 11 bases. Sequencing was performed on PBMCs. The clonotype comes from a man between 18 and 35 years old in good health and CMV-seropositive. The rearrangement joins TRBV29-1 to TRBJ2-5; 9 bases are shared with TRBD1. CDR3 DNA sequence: TGCAGCTCCTTGACAGGGGGACGGGGTGGGCAGTACTTC. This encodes CSSLTGGRGGQYF. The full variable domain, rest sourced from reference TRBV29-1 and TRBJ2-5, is SAVISQKPSRDICQRGTSLTIQCQVDSQVTMMFWYRQQPGQSLTLIATANQGSEATYESGFVIDKFPISRPNLTFSTLTVSNMSPEDSSIYLCSSLTGGRGGQYFGPGTRLLVL.